The clone carrying this T cell receptor (beta chain) was seen repeatedly, ten times or more. Its specificity is unknown. A second PCR, run for about 6 to 11 cycles, used a sample-barcoded 5' primer plus a J-beta primer mix. Every single cDNA molecule received a tag from a template-switch adaptor with 12 random nucleotides. From each sample, at least 2.5 million paired-end reads containing CDR3 were obtained. TCRdb re-derived calls from the 5' RACE reads in MiXCR, one entry per CDR3 protein. The sample consists of more than 800,000 distinct CDR3 sequences, under 35% of them appearing once. Trimming stripped 2 bases from V and 0 bases from J, with 8 bases between. The germline gives CDR1 SGHTA, CDR2 FQGNSA. The CDR3 is 16 amino acids. The data are from a study of blood T cells in healthy people across ages. Total RNA, at least 5 micrograms per sample, was extracted from PBMCs. Study-wide points: As age increased, TCR beta diversity per million T cells fell in a roughly linear fashion.

The J gene is TRBJ2-6, the V gene TRBV7-2; D remains ambiguous. Sequencing was performed on blood. This TCR was recovered from a woman aged 80 or over in good health. The CDR3 spells CASSLPGRSGANVLTF. The CDR3 DNA sequence: TGTGCCAGCAGCTTACCAGGCCGCTCTGGGGCCAACGTCCTGACTTTC.